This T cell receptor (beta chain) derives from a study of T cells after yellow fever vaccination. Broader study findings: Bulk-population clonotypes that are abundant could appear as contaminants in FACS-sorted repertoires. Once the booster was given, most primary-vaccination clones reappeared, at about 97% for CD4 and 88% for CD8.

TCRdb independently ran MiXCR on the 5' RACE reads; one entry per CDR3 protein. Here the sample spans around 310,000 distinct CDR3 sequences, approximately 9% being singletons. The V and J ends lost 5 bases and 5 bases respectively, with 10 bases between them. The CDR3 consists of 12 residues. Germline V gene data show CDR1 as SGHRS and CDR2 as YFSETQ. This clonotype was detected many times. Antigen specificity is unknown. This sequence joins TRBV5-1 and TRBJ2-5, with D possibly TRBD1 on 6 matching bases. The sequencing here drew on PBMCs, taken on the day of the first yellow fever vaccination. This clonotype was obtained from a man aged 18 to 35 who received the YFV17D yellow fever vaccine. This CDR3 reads CASSGTLETQYF. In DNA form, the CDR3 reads TGCGCCAGCAGTGGGACACTTGAGACCCAGTACTTC.